This is a list of T cell receptor beta chains from one sample in a study of blood T cell repertoires in COVID-19. Clones were read by immunoSEQ multiplex PCR, and TCRdb kept only the in-frame ones, dropping some. The repertoire holds under 150,000 clones, with less than 90% as singletons. The sequencing sample was made of peripheral blood. The receptors were gathered from a man aged 60 to 69 with acute or convalescent COVID-19. Each CDR3 is given with its conserved first and last residue. The order of the fields is CDR3 length, V gene, clone size, D gene, J gene, CDR3 DNA, CDR3 protein. A D gene is named only where the DNA matches it firmly. Clone size is stated in some rows and not others, as once, few, many or a class when expanded.

len: 13; v_gene: TRBV5-1; abundance: once; d_gene: .; j_gene: TRBJ1-2; CDR3nt: TGCGCCAGCAGCTTGTGGGGCCAATATGGCTACACCTTC; CDR3aa: CASSLWGQYGYTF
len: 14; v_gene: TRBV6-5; abundance: .; d_gene: .; j_gene: TRBJ1-5; CDR3nt: TGTGCCAGCAGACCGGGACAAAGCAATCAGCCCCAGCATTTT; CDR3aa: CASRPGQSNQPQHF
len: 15; v_gene: TRBV7-9; abundance: .; d_gene: .; j_gene: TRBJ2-7; CDR3nt: TGTGCCAGCAGCTCACCCGAGGCTAGTGGTTACGAGCAGTACTTC; CDR3aa: CASSSPEASGYEQYF
len: 13; v_gene: TRBV12-3/TRBV12-4; abundance: few; d_gene: .; j_gene: TRBJ2-7; CDR3nt: TGTGCCAGCAGTTTGGGCAGCCCCTACGAGCAGTACTTC; CDR3aa: CASSLGSPYEQYF
len: 13; v_gene: TRBV19; abundance: .; d_gene: .; j_gene: TRBJ2-5; CDR3nt: TGTGCCAGTAGGAGACAGGGAGGAGAGACCCAGTACTTC; CDR3aa: CASRRQGGETQYF
len: 13; v_gene: TRBV5-8; abundance: .; d_gene: .; j_gene: TRBJ1-2; CDR3nt: TGTGCCAGCAGCCTGACAGTAAACTATGGCTACACCTTC; CDR3aa: CASSLTVNYGYTF
len: 18; v_gene: TRBV18; abundance: .; d_gene: TRBD1; j_gene: TRBJ2-4; CDR3nt: TGTGCCAGCTCACCACTGGGACAGGGGGCTGTGGCCAAAAACATTCAGTACTTC; CDR3aa: CASSPLGQGAVAKNIQYF
len: 13; v_gene: TRBV11-2; abundance: .; d_gene: .; j_gene: TRBJ1-2; CDR3nt: TGTGCCAGCAGCCGAACAGGGTCAGGGGGCTACACCTTC; CDR3aa: CASSRTGSGGYTF
len: 16; v_gene: TRBV29-1; abundance: .; d_gene: .; j_gene: TRBJ2-1; CDR3nt: TGCAGCGTTGTTTCCCTCGAAGCGGGCTCCTACAATGAGCAGTTCTTC; CDR3aa: CSVVSLEAGSYNEQFF
len: 15; v_gene: TRBV11-2; abundance: .; d_gene: TRBD1; j_gene: TRBJ1-2; CDR3nt: TGTGCCAGCAGCTCCAGACAGGGGGCTACGAATGGCTACACCTTC; CDR3aa: CASSSRQGATNGYTF
len: 15; v_gene: TRBV9; abundance: .; d_gene: TRBD2; j_gene: TRBJ2-7; CDR3nt: TGTGCCAGCAGCCCGACCCGGGACTACTCCTACGAGCAGTACTTC; CDR3aa: CASSPTRDYSYEQYF
len: 15; v_gene: TRBV19; abundance: .; d_gene: TRBD2; j_gene: TRBJ2-5; CDR3nt: TGTGCCAGTAGTTCTAGCGGGAGTATGCAAGAGACCCAGTACTTC; CDR3aa: CASSSSGSMQETQYF
len: 15; v_gene: TRBV13; abundance: .; d_gene: .; j_gene: TRBJ1-6; CDR3nt: TGTGCCAGCAGCCCCCTCGGTCCCCATAATTCACCCCTCCACTTT; CDR3aa: CASSPLGPHNSPLHF
len: 14; v_gene: TRBV10-3; abundance: once; d_gene: .; j_gene: TRBJ1-2; CDR3nt: TGTGCCATCAGGCCAGTGGGGCCTAACTATGGCTACACCTTC; CDR3aa: CAIRPVGPNYGYTF
len: 14; v_gene: TRBV2; abundance: .; d_gene: TRBD1; j_gene: TRBJ1-4; CDR3nt: TGTGCCAGCAGTAACGACAGGGGCAGGGAAAAACTGTTTTTT; CDR3aa: CASSNDRGREKLFF
len: 17; v_gene: TRBV5-1; abundance: .; d_gene: .; j_gene: TRBJ1-1; CDR3nt: TGCGCCAGCAGCCCAGCCAGACTACAAATGAAGAACACTGAAGCTTTCTTT; CDR3aa: CASSPARLQMKNTEAFF
len: 16; v_gene: TRBV5-4; abundance: .; d_gene: TRBD1; j_gene: TRBJ1-3; CDR3nt: TGTGCCAGCAGCTTAATGGGGACAGGGACTGGAAACACCATATATTTT; CDR3aa: CASSLMGTGTGNTIYF
len: 17; v_gene: TRBV28; abundance: .; d_gene: TRBD2; j_gene: TRBJ2-3; CDR3nt: TGTGCCAGCAAACTAGCGGGGCCAAACATAAACACAGATACGCAGTATTTT; CDR3aa: CASKLAGPNINTDTQYF
len: 15; v_gene: TRBV28; abundance: once; d_gene: .; j_gene: TRBJ2-2; CDR3nt: TGTGCCAGCAGTTCCACCACAGGGTCCGCCGGGGAGCTGTTTTTT; CDR3aa: CASSSTTGSAGELFF
len: 13; v_gene: TRBV5-1; abundance: .; d_gene: .; j_gene: TRBJ1-1; CDR3nt: TGCGCCAGCAGCTTCGGAGGGTACACTGAAGCTTTCTTT; CDR3aa: CASSFGGYTEAFF
len: 14; v_gene: TRBV6-5; abundance: few; d_gene: .; j_gene: TRBJ1-2; CDR3nt: TGTGCCAGCAAATCCCCCGGACACCTTTATGGCTACACCTTC; CDR3aa: CASKSPGHLYGYTF